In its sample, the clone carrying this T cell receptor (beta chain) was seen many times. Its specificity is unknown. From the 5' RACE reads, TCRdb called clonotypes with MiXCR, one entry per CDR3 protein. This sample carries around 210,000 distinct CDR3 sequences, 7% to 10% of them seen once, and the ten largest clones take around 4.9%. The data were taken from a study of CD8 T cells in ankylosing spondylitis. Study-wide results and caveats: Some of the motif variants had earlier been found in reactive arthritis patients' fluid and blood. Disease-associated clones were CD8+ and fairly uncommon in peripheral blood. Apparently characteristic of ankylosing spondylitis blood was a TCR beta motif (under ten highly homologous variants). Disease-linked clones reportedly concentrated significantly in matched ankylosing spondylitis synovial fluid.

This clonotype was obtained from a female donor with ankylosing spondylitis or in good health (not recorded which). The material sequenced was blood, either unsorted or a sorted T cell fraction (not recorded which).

The CDR3 region has the DNA TGTGCCTGGATCCGGGACAGTCCCTACGAGCAGTACTTC. It encodes CAWIRDSPYEQYF. The V call is TRBV30, the J call TRBJ2-7, with 7 bases aligning to TRBD1. The CDR3 is made up of 13 amino acids. Germline V gene sequence: CDR1 GTSNPN, CDR2 SVGIG (reference sequence). The V and J ends lost 4 bases and 2 bases, in that order; junction bases with no gene match: 5.